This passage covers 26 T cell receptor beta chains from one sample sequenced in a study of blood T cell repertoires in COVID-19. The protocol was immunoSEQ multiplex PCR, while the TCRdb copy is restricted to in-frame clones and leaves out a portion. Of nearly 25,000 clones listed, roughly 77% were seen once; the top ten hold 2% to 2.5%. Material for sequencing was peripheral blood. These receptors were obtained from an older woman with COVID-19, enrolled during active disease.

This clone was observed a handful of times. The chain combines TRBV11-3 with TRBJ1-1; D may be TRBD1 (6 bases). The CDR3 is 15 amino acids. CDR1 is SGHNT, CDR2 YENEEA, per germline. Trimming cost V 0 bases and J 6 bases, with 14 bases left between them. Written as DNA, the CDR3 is TGTGCCAGCAGCTTAGATCTGTCAGGGGACGCTGAAGCTTTCTTT. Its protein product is CASSLDLSGDAEAFF.

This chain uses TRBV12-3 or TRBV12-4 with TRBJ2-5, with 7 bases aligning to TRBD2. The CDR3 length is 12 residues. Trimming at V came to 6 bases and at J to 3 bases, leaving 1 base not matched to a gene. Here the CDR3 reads CASSGLEETQYF. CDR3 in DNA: TGTGCCAGCAGCGGACTAGAAGAGACCCAGTACTTC.

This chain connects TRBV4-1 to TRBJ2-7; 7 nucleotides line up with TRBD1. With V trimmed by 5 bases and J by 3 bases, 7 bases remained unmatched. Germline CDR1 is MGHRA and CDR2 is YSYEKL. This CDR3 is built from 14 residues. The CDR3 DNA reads TGCGCCAGCAGCTCCCCGGGACAGATCTACGAGCAGTACTTC. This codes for CASSSPGQIYEQYF.

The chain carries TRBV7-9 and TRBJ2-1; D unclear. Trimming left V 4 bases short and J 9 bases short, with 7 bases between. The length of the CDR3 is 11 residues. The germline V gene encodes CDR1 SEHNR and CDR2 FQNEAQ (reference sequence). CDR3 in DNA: TGTGCCAGCAGCTCCCTCGTTGAGCAGTTCTTC. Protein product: CASSSLVEQFF.

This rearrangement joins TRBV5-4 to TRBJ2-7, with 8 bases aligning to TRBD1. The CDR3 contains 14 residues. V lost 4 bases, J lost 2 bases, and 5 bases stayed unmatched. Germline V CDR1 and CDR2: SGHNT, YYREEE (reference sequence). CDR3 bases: TGTGCCAGCAGCGGACAGGGAGACGCCTACGAGCAGTACTTC. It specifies CASSGQGDAYEQYF.

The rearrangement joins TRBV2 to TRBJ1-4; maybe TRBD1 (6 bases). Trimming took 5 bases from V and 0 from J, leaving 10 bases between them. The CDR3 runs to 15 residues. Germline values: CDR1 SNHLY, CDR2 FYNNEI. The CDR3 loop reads CASSPGAPTNEKLFF. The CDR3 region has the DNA TGTGCCAGCAGTCCAGGGGCCCCAACTAATGAAAAACTGTTTTTT. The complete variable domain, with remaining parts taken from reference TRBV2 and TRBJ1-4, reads EPEVTQTPSHQVTQMGQEVILRCVPISNHLYFYWYRQILGQKVEFLVSFYNNEISEKSEIFDDQFSVERPDGSNFTLKIRSTKLEDSAMYFCASSPGAPTNEKLFFGSGTQLSVL.

This CDR3 reads CASSYRGPYGYTF. Here the CDR3 DNA reads TGTGCCAGCAGCTACAGGGGGCCCTATGGCTACACCTTC. The V and J genes are TRBV11-1 and TRBJ1-2; TRBD1 matches 9 bases. This CDR3 contains 13 residues. The V gene's germline CDR1 is SGHAT and CDR2 FQDESV (reference sequence). V gave up 4 bases and J gave up 4 bases; unmatched junction bases: 1. Combining the CDR3 with reference TRBV11-1 and TRBJ1-2 gives the whole variable domain EAEVAQSPRYKITEKSQAVAFWCDPISGHATLYWYRQILGQGPELLVQFQDESVVDDSQLPKDRFSAERLKGVDSTLKIQPAELGDSAMYLCASSYRGPYGYTFGSGTRLTVV.

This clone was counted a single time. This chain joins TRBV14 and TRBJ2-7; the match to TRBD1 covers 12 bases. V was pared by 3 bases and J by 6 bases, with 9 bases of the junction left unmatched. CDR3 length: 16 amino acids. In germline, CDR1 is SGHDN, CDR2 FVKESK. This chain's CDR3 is CASSHDRDRGRREQYF. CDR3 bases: TGTGCCAGCAGCCATGACCGGGACAGGGGGCGACGCGAGCAGTACTTC.

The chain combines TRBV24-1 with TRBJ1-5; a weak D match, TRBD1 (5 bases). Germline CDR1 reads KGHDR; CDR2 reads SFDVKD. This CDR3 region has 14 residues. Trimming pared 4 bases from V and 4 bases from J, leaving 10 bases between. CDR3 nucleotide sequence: TGTGCCACCAGTGACCTGACAGATAATCAGCCCCAGCATTTT. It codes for CATSDLTDNQPQHF.

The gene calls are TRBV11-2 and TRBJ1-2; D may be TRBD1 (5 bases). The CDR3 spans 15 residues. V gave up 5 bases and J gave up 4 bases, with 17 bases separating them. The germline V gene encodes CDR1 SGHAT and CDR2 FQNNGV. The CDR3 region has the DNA TGTGCCAGCAGCCCGACCGGGGGAAGTGGCTATGGCTACACCTTC. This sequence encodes CASSPTGGSGYGYTF.

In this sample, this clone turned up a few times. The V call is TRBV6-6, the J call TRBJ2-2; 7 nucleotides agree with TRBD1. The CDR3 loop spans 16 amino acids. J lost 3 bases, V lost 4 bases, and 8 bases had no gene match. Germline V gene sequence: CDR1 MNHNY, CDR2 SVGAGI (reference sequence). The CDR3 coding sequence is TGTGCCAGCAGTTCCCCCACAGGGGCGGACACCGGGGAGCTGTTTTTT. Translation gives CASSSPTGADTGELFF.

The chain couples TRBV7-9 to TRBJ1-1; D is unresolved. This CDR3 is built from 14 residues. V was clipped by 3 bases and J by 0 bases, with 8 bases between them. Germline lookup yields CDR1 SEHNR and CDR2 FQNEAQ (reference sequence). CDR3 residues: CASSLGRLNTEAFF. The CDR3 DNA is TGTGCCAGCAGCTTGGGCCGATTGAACACTGAAGCTTTCTTT.

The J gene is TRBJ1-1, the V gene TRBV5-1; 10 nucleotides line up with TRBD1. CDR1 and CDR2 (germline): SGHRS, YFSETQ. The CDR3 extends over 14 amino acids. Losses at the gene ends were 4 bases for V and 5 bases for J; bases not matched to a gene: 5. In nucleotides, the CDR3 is TGCGCCAGCAGCACCCGGACAGGGGGGACTGAAGCTTTCTTT. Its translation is CASSTRTGGTEAFF. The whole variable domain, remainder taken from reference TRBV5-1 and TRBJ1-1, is KAGVTQTPRYLIKTRGQQVTLSCSPISGHRSVSWYQQTPGQGLQFLFEYFSETQRNKGNFPGRFSGRQFSNSRSEMNVSTLELGDSALYLCASSTRTGGTEAFFGQGTRLTVV.

CDR3 region: CSVGQGVTGELFF. CDR3 bases: TGCAGCGTTGGTCAGGGGGTAACCGGGGAGCTGTTTTTT. J is TRBJ2-2 and V is TRBV29-1, with 7 bases fitting TRBD1. The junction had 4 bases not matched to a gene; V was cut back by 4 bases and J by 5 bases. CDR1 and CDR2 (germline): SQVTM, ANQGSEA. The CDR3 sequence is 13 residues long.

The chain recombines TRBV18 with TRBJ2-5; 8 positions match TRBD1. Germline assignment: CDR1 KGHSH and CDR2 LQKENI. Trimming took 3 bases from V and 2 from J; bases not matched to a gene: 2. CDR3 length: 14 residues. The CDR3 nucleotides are TGTGCCAGCTCACCGGGGACAGGACAAGAGACCCAGTACTTC. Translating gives CASSPGTGQETQYF.

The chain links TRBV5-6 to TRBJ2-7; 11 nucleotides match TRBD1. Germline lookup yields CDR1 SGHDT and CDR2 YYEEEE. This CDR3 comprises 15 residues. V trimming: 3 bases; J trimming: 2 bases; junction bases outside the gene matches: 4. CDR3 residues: CASSWSGQGAYEQYF. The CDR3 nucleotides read TGTGCCAGCAGCTGGTCGGGACAGGGGGCCTACGAGCAGTACTTC.

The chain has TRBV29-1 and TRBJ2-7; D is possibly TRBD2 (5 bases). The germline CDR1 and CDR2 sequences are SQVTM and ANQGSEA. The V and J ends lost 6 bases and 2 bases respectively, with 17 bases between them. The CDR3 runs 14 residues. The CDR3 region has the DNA TGCAGCGTGGGAGTGTGGACCCTAACCTACGAGCAGTACGTC. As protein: CSVGVWTLTYEQYV.

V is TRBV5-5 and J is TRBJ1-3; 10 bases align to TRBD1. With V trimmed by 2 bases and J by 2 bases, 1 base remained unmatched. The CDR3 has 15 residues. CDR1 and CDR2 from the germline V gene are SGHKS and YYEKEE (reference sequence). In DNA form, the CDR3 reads TGTGCCAGCAGCTTCGGGACAGGGGCTGGAAACACCATATATTTT. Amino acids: CASSFGTGAGNTIYF. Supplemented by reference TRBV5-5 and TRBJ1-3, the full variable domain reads DAGVTQSPTHLIKTRGQQVTLRCSPISGHKSVSWYQQVLGQGPQFIFQYYEKEERGRGNFPDRFSARQFPNYSSELNVNALLLGDSALYLCASSFGTGAGNTIYFGEGSWLTVV.

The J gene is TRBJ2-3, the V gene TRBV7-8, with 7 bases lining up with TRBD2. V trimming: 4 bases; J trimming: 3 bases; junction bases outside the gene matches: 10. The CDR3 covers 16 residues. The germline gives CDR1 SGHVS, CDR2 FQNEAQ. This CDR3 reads CASSSGRTSETDTQYF. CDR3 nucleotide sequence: TGTGCCAGCAGCTCAGGACGGACTAGTGAAACAGATACGCAGTATTTT.

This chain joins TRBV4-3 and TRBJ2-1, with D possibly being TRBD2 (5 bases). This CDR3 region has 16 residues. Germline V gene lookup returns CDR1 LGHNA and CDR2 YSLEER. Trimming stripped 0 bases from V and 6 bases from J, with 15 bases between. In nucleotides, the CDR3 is TGCGCCAGCAGCCAAGAAATCTCGGGATTTATCAATGAGCAGTTCTTC. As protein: CASSQEISGFINEQFF.

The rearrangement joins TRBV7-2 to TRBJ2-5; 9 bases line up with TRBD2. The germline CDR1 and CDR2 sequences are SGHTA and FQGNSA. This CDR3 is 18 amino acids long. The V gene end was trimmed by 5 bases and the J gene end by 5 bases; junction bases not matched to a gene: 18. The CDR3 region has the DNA TGTGCCAGCAGCGGCCCTAGAAGCGGGGGGACCTCTCGGGAGACCCAGTACTTC. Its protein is CASSGPRSGGTSRETQYF. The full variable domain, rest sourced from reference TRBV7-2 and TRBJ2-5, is GAGVSQSPSNKVTEKGKDVELRCDPISGHTALYWYRQSLGQGLEFLIYFQGNSAPDKSGLPSDRFSAERTGGSVSTLTIQRTQQEDSAVYLCASSGPRSGGTSRETQYFGPGTRLLVL.

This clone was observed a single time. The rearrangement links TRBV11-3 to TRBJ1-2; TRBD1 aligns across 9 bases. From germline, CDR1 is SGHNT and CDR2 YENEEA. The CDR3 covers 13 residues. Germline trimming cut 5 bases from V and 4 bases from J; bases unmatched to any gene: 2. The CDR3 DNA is TGTGCCAGCAGCCCGGGACAGGGCTATGGCTACACCTTC. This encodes CASSPGQGYGYTF.

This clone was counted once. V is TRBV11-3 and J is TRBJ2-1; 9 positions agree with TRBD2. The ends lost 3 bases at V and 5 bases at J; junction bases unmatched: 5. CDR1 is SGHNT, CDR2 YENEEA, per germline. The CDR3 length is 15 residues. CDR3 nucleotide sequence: TGTGCCAGCAGCTTGACTAGCGGTCCCAACAATGAGCAGTTCTTC. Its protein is CASSLTSGPNNEQFF.

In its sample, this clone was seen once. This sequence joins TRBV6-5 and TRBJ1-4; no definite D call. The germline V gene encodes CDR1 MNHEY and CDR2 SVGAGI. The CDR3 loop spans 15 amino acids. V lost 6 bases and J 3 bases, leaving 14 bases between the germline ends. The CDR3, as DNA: TGTGCCAGCAGGCCCCTTTCGGGTTCTAATGAAAAACTGTTTTTT. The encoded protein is CASRPLSGSNEKLFF.

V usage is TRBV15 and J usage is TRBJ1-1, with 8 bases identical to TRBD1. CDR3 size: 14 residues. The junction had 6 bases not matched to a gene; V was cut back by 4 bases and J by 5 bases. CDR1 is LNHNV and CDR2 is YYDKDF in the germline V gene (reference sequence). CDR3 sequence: CATSTRTGRTEAFF. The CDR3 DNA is TGTGCCACCAGCACCCGGACAGGGAGGACTGAAGCTTTCTTT.

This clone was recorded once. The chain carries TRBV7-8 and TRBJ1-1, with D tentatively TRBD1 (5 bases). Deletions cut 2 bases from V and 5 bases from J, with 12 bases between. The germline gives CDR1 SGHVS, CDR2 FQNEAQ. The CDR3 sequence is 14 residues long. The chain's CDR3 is CASSLTLGGTEAFF. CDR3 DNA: TGTGCCAGCAGCTTAACGTTGGGGGGAACTGAAGCTTTCTTT.